This TCR beta chain was identified in a study of blood T cell repertoires in COVID-19. Measured with immunoSEQ multiplex PCR; TCRdb has only the in-frame clones, and not every one. The table lists 360,000 or so clones, roughly 87% of them singletons. Seattle's enrolled individuals joined amid active infection and were then monitored longitudinally. Trimming cost V 0 bases and J 10 bases, with 13 bases left between them. From germline, CDR1 is MNHEY and CDR2 SVGAGI. The CDR3 totals 15 residues. This sequence originates from a woman in her fifties or sixties with COVID-19, enrolled during active disease. Sequences were obtained from peripheral blood. The rearrangement joins TRBV6-5 to TRBJ1-6; D perhaps matches TRBD1 (6 bases). CDR3 in DNA: TGTGCCAGCAGTTACTCGGGGGCCTCGGGGTCACCCCTCCACTTT. As protein: CASSYSGASGSPLHF.